A single sample gave rise to the 25 T cell receptor beta chains below, sequenced in a study of Graves' ophthalmopathy and Graves' hyperthyroidism. Transcripts of RNA were the source for amplifying TCR beta CDR3 regions. Amplification began with first-round RT-PCR using HTBI primers, then second-round multiplex PCR was performed. MiXCR, run by TCRdb on the multiplex PCR reads, gives a single entry per CDR3 protein. The repertoire holds 500,000 to 800,000 distinct CDR3 sequences, under 50% seen once, with 3.3% in the top ten. Sequences were obtained from peripheral blood. These receptors came from an adult man with Graves' ophthalmopathy.

Many counts were recorded for this clonotype. The J gene is TRBJ1-1, the V gene TRBV7-2; tentative D call: TRBD1 (5 bases). The V and J ends lost 4 bases and 7 bases respectively, with 10 bases between them. CDR1 and CDR2 from the germline V gene are SGHTA and FQGNSA. The CDR3 covers 12 residues. As DNA, the CDR3 is TGTGCCAGCAGCTCCCTGGGGGGTGAAGCTTTCTTT. It yields the protein CASSSLGGEAFF.

In the case of this clonotype: At one end the junction does not follow the germline gene, possibly because of a read error. The J gene is TRBJ1-1, the V gene TRBV25-1, with D perhaps TRBD1 (6 bases). This CDR3 is built from 14 residues. In germline, CDR1 is MGHDK, CDR2 SYGVNS. This CDR3 reads CTSRGWSKNTEAFF. DNA of the CDR3: TGCACCAGCAGGGGATGGAGCAAGAACACTGAAGCTTTCTTT.

This clonotype was detected ten times or more. The rearrangement uses TRBV24-1 and TRBJ1-1, with no clear D. This CDR3 is built from 12 residues. Germline CDR1 reads KGHDR; CDR2 reads SFDVKD. V was shortened by 2 bases and J by 8 bases, with 8 bases between the two germline ends. This CDR3 is CATSDSGPEAFF. The CDR3 nucleotides read TGTGCCACCAGTGATTCCGGCCCAGAAGCTTTCTTT.

The chain employs TRBV6-1 and TRBJ1-1; D remains unclear. V was shortened by 2 bases and J by 4 bases, with 17 bases between the two germline ends. This CDR3 has 16 residues. Germline lookup yields CDR1 MNHNS and CDR2 SASEGT. For the CDR3, the DNA is TGTGCCAGCAGTGAAAGGGTCGGGGTGACTAGCACTGAAGCTTTCTTT. This sequence encodes CASSERVGVTSTEAFF.

J is TRBJ1-5 and V is TRBV19, with 9 bases fitting TRBD1. This CDR3 is 14 amino acids long. Per the germline V gene, CDR1 is LNHDA and CDR2 is SQIVND (reference sequence). Trimming took 6 bases from V and 4 from J; bases not matched to a gene: 4. CDR3 sequence: CASRETGGNQPQHF. The CDR3, as DNA: TGTGCCAGTAGGGAGACAGGGGGGAATCAGCCCCAGCATTTT.

Many counts were recorded for this clonotype. The rearrangement joins TRBV5-1 to TRBJ1-1, with D hard to call. This CDR3 is built from 14 residues. The ends were cut back, 0 bases at V and 3 bases at J, with 9 bases in the middle. Germline loops: CDR1 SGHRS, CDR2 YFSETQ. The CDR3 loop reads CASSLAWRHTEAFF. The CDR3 DNA reads as TGCGCCAGCAGCTTGGCTTGGCGACACACTGAAGCTTTCTTT.

This clonotype was picked up many times. The J gene is TRBJ1-2, the V gene TRBV5-5, with TRBD1 as a possible D gene (5 bases). V was shortened by 2 bases and J by 7 bases, with 18 bases between the two germline ends. The CDR3 length is 15 residues. The germline V gene encodes CDR1 SGHKS and CDR2 YYEKEE (reference sequence). The CDR3 sequence is CASSFSVAGIGGYTF. The CDR3 DNA is TGTGCCAGCAGCTTCTCGGTGGCAGGGATAGGTGGCTACACCTTC.

The chain carries TRBV14 and TRBJ2-2; the D gene is possibly TRBD2 (6 bases). Germline assignment: CDR1 SGHDN and CDR2 FVKESK. Deletions cut 4 bases from V and 5 bases from J, with 20 bases between. The CDR3 has 17 residues. The chain's CDR3 is CASSLSGGGLGTGELFF. CDR3 coding DNA: TGTGCCAGCAGCCTCTCCGGCGGAGGGTTGGGGACCGGGGAGCTGTTTTTT.

In the case of this clonotype: The junction and the germline gene differ at one end; a read error may be behind it. This chain links TRBV29-1 with TRBJ2-5, with 12 bases matching TRBD2. The CDR3 covers 15 residues. Germline CDR1 and CDR2: SQVTM and ANQGSEA. CDR3 nucleotide sequence: TGCAGCGTGGGACTAGCGGGTGGAGTACAAGGGACCCAGTACTTC. It translates to CSVGLAGGVQGTQYF.

In its sample, this clonotype was seen a few times. The rearrangement uses TRBV7-8 and TRBJ2-7; TRBD2 aligns across 13 bases. The germline V gene has CDR1 SGHVS and CDR2 FQNEAQ. The CDR3 covers 16 residues. V shed 5 bases, J shed 1 base, and the junction held 5 bases outside the gene matches. The CDR3 bases are TGTGCCAGCAGCCAAGCGACTAGCGGGAGGTCCTACGAGCAGTACTTC. Its translation: CASSQATSGRSYEQYF.

V and J are TRBV24-1 and TRBJ2-1; D is unclear. Germline V CDR1 and CDR2: KGHDR, SFDVKD. Trimming pared 2 bases from V and 0 bases from J, leaving 4 bases between. The CDR3 has 14 amino acids. In DNA form, the CDR3 reads TGTGCCACCAGTGATTCGAGCTCCTACAATGAGCAGTTCTTC. This gives the protein CATSDSSSYNEQFF.

The chain carries TRBV14 and TRBJ2-7, with TRBD2 matching 14 bases. V lost 6 bases to trimming and J lost 2 bases; unmatched junction nucleotides: 3. The germline gives CDR1 SGHDN, CDR2 FVKESK. CDR3 length: 15 amino acids. The CDR3 sequence is CASSKGLAGAYEQYF. The CDR3 DNA reads as TGTGCCAGCAGTAAGGGACTAGCGGGGGCCTACGAGCAGTACTTC. The entire variable domain, with the rest obtained from reference TRBV14 and TRBJ2-7, is as follows: EAGVTQFPSHSVIEKGQTVTLRCDPISGHDNLYWYRRVMGKEIKFLLHFVKESKQDESGMPNNRFLAERTGGTYSTLKVQPAELEDSGVYFCASSKGLAGAYEQYFGPGTRLTVT.

The chain employs TRBV7-9 and TRBJ1-3, with D maybe TRBD1 (6 bases). The CDR3 has 13 residues. The germline V and J ends were trimmed by 5 bases and 4 bases, with 9 bases remaining between them. Germline CDR1 is SEHNR and CDR2 is FQNEAQ (reference sequence). CDR3 amino acids: CASSTDRGNTIYF. The CDR3 nucleotides read TGTGCCAGCAGCACAGACAGGGGAAACACCATATATTTT.

This clonotype was seen many times. The rearrangement links TRBV25-1 to TRBJ1-3; TRBD1 aligns across 7 bases. The CDR3 spans 15 residues. With 4 bases clipped from V and 1 base from J, the junction kept 4 bases outside the gene matches. Germline CDR1 reads MGHDK; CDR2 reads SYGVNS. CDR3 loop: CASSADRESGNTIYF. CDR3 bases: TGTGCCAGCAGTGCAGACAGGGAATCTGGAAACACCATATATTTT.

This clonotype was picked up many times. The rearrangement links TRBV2 to TRBJ1-6; no firm D call. V was pared by 5 bases and J by 7 bases, with 24 bases between. There are 18 residues in the CDR3. Germline V gene lookup returns CDR1 SNHLY and CDR2 FYNNEI. CDR3 DNA: TGTGCCAGCAGTCGGGCCTTTCACGGCCGGGTAACGAATTCACCCCTCCACTTT. Residues: CASSRAFHGRVTNSPLHF.

Here the CDR3 reads CASSLAGDRNEKLFF. CDR3 DNA sequence: TGTGCCAGCAGCTTAGCGGGGGACAGGAATGAAAAACTGTTTTTT. The chain employs TRBV7-2 and TRBJ1-4; TRBD1 matches at 8 bases. Germline CDR1 SGHTA, CDR2 FQGNSA. This CDR3 comprises 15 residues. V shed 0 bases and J 5 bases; nucleotides not matched to a gene: 2.

V and J are TRBV25-1 and TRBJ1-3, with a weak D call TRBD1 (6 bases). Trimming removed 6 bases at V and 4 bases at J, with 16 bases between. Germline CDR1 reads MGHDK; CDR2 reads SYGVNS. This CDR3 spans 15 amino acids. The CDR3 region is CASRRQPGVGNTIYF. CDR3 nucleotides: TGTGCCAGCAGGCGACAGCCAGGGGTCGGAAACACCATATATTTT.

This clonotype was observed a handful of times. The chain links TRBV5-1 to TRBJ1-3; a weak D match, TRBD1 (5 bases). V was shortened by 1 base and J by 2 bases, with 13 bases between the two germline ends. The CDR3 runs to 16 residues. Germline V CDR1 and CDR2: SGHRS, YFSETQ. For the CDR3, the DNA is TGCGCCAGCAGCTTGAGTGGAGGGGTCGCTGGAAACACCATATATTTT. It yields the protein CASSLSGGVAGNTIYF.

This clonotype showed up many times. The rearrangement links TRBV7-2 to TRBJ2-5, with D possibly matching TRBD1 (7 bases). Germline-derived CDR1 and CDR2 are SGHTA and FQGNSA. V lost 6 bases and J lost 5, with 16 bases in between. The CDR3 contains 14 residues. The CDR3 reads CASSRQGGKETQYF. The CDR3 DNA reads as TGTGCCAGCAGTAGACAGGGAGGAAAGGAGACCCAGTACTTC.

Concerning this clonotype: A much larger clone lies one base from this, so it may be a read error. This chain connects TRBV10-2 to TRBJ1-1, with TRBD1 identical over 8 bases. Germline assignment: CDR1 WSHSY and CDR2 SAAADI. Trimming removed 6 bases from V and 4 bases from J; junction bases left unmatched: 7. This CDR3 is 14 amino acids long. CDR3 nucleotide sequence: TGCGCCAGCAGGGGAACAACAGGGGGCACTGAAGCTTTCTTT. Protein product: CASRGTTGGTEAFF.

In its sample, this clonotype was seen many times. The CDR3 loop is CSANNNREQYF. The CDR3 region has the DNA TGCAGTGCTAACAATAACAGAGAGCAGTACTTC. The chain carries TRBV20-1 and TRBJ2-7; D unresolved. CDR3 size: 11 residues. The V end was cut by 4 bases, the J end by 7 bases, with 11 bases between. Germline V gene sequence: CDR1 DFQATT, CDR2 SNEGSKA (reference sequence).

The chain employs TRBV29-1 and TRBJ1-1; TRBD1 is a possible D gene (6 bases). The germline V gene encodes CDR1 SQVTM and CDR2 ANQGSEA. This CDR3 region has 13 residues. Trimming pared 3 bases from V and 8 bases from J, leaving 16 bases between. CDR3 sequence (DNA): TGCAGCGTTGAGGAGCAGGGGCAGAAAGAAGCTTTCTTT. Amino acids: CSVEEQGQKEAFF.

This clonotype was seen only once. A clone one base away is much larger, so this may be a read error. The V gene is TRBV25-1, the J gene TRBJ1-4; no clear D gene. The CDR3 sequence is 16 residues long. Looked up from germline, CDR1 is MGHDK and CDR2 is SYGVNS. The CDR3 sequence is CASSLIYSGFNEELFF. The CDR3 bases are TGTGCCAGCAGCCTCATATACAGTGGCTTTAATGAAGAACTGTTTTTT.

Only a few counts were recorded for this clonotype. The junction and the germline gene differ at one end; a read error may be behind it. The chain is built from TRBV10-3 and TRBJ2-7, with 7 bases aligning to TRBD2. The CDR3 runs to 15 residues. The germline V gene has CDR1 ENHRY and CDR2 SYGVKD. DNA for the CDR3: TGTGCCAGCAGTTACTCGGCTAGCGGATCCTACGAGCAGTACTTC. It encodes CASSYSASGSYEQYF.

The sample holds many counts of this clonotype. J is TRBJ1-2 and V is TRBV5-6; D is uncertain. This CDR3 has 14 amino acids. Germline V gene sequence: CDR1 SGHDT, CDR2 YYEEEE. V lost 6 bases to trimming and J lost 10 bases, with 22 bases between them. CDR3: CASTPTGRTLAYTF. The CDR3, as DNA: TGTGCCAGCACCCCGACTGGCAGGACTCTTGCCTACACCTTC.